These 13 T cell receptor beta chains share one sample of origin, sequenced in a study of blood T cells in healthy people across ages. With a J-beta primer mix and a sample-barcoded 5' primer, a second PCR ran about 7 to 12 cycles. TCRdb passed the 5' RACE reads through MiXCR, listing each CDR3 protein once. The sample has hundreds of thousands of distinct CDR3 sequences, around 48% seen once. Specimen: blood. Receptor source: a man younger than 45 in good health.

The rearrangement joins TRBV20-1 to TRBJ1-1; unclear D gene. This CDR3 contains 12 residues. Germline V gene sequence: CDR1 DFQATT, CDR2 SNEGSKA (reference sequence). V was pared by 3 bases and J by 8 bases, with 13 bases between. Here the CDR3 reads CSARKDLWEAFF. CDR3 DNA sequence: TGCAGTGCTAGGAAGGACTTATGGGAAGCTTTCTTT.

This sequence joins TRBV20-1 and TRBJ2-5; 8 bases line up with TRBD2. Trimming removed 4 bases from V and 5 bases from J; junction bases left unmatched: 6. Germline V lookup: CDR1 DFQATT, CDR2 SNEGSKA (reference sequence). The CDR3 runs 13 residues. Here the CDR3 reads CSANGLAGETQYF. DNA for the CDR3: TGCAGTGCTAATGGACTAGCTGGCGAGACCCAGTACTTC.

The chain is built from TRBV11-3 and TRBJ2-3; D gene unclear. There are 13 residues in the CDR3. Germline V lookup: CDR1 SGHNT, CDR2 YENEEA. V lost 5 bases and J 1 base, leaving 7 bases between the germline ends. CDR3 region: CASSVGRTDTQYF. CDR3 nucleotides: TGTGCCAGCAGCGTGGGCCGCACAGATACGCAGTATTTT.

The CDR3 region is CASINAPGGSGYNEQFF. In nucleotides, the CDR3 is TGTGCCAGCATCAATGCTCCGGGGGGGTCTGGGTACAATGAGCAGTTCTTC. V usage is TRBV7-3 and J usage is TRBJ2-1; 8 bases are shared with TRBD2. The CDR3 totals 17 residues. CDR1 and CDR2 (germline): SGHTA, FQGTGA. J lost 4 bases, V lost 7 bases, and 15 bases had no gene match.

This clonotype showed up just a few times. V and J are TRBV12-3 or TRBV12-4 and TRBJ2-7, with D perhaps being TRBD1 or TRBD2 (5 bases each). Trimming removed 5 bases at V and 5 bases at J, with 10 bases between. The CDR3 has 12 amino acids. The CDR3 spells CASSPGANEQYF. The CDR3 nucleotides read TGTGCCAGCAGTCCCGGGGCTAACGAGCAGTACTTC.

This clonotype was found a few times. This may arise from a read error, as a much more abundant clone is one base away. This sequence joins TRBV21-1 and TRBJ2-7. TRBV21-1 is an annotated pseudogene. This CDR3 has 12 residues. The CDR3 is CASSKESYEQYF. The CDR3 DNA reads TGTGCCAGCAGCAAAGAGTCCTACGAGCAGTACTTC.

The chain is built from TRBV20-1 and TRBJ2-3; TRBD1 aligns across 7 bases. V lost 6 bases, J lost 0 bases, and 9 bases stayed unmatched. Germline values: CDR1 DFQATT, CDR2 SNEGSKA (reference sequence). The CDR3 has 15 amino acids. The CDR3 DNA follows: TGCAGTGCCCCTAGGACAGGAGACAGCACAGATACGCAGTATTTT. Translated: CSAPRTGDSTDTQYF.

This sequence joins TRBV28 and TRBJ2-5; no reliable D call. The germline V gene has CDR1 MDHEN and CDR2 SYDVKM. Trimming removed 6 bases at V and 2 bases at J, with 13 bases between. This CDR3 is built from 14 residues. CDR3 DNA: TGTGCCAGCAGCCCTGCACGGTTACAAGAGACCCAGTACTTC. As protein: CASSPARLQETQYF.

This clonotype has just a few counts. The chain has TRBV4-3 and TRBJ1-6; a weak D match, TRBD1 (6 bases). The CDR3 consists of 16 residues. V gave up 1 base and J gave up 7 bases, with 14 bases separating them. The germline V gene encodes CDR1 LGHNA and CDR2 YSLEER. The CDR3, as DNA: TGCGCCAGCAGCCAAGTAACCGGAACAGGGAATTCACCCCTCCACTTT. Residues: CASSQVTGTGNSPLHF.

The chain carries TRBV6-5 and TRBJ2-7, with a weak D call TRBD2 (5 bases). Germline V gene lookup returns CDR1 MNHEY and CDR2 SVGAGI. Trimming shortened V by 6 bases and J by 7 bases, and 22 bases separated the two germline ends. The CDR3 length is 15 residues. This chain's CDR3 is CASSQTETRTGEQYF. DNA of the CDR3: TGTGCCAGCAGCCAAACTGAGACCCGGACGGGGGAGCAGTACTTC.

V and J are TRBV10-3 and TRBJ2-7, with D uncertain. Germline values: CDR1 ENHRY, CDR2 SYGVKD. V was cut by 7 bases and J by 2 bases, with 12 bases left in between. The CDR3 totals 13 residues. In DNA form, the CDR3 reads TGTGCCATCAAGAGCACGGAGACCTACGAGCAGTACTTC. It codes for CAIKSTETYEQYF.

This clonotype was picked up a small number of times. This sequence joins TRBV29-1 and TRBJ2-3, with 12 bases lining up with TRBD2. Trimming cost V 6 bases and J 4 bases; bases outside gene matches: 5. Germline V CDR1 and CDR2: SQVTM, ANQGSEA. The CDR3 has 14 residues. Written as DNA, the CDR3 is TGCAGCGTCGCTAGCGGGGGGGCTGCAGATACGCAGTATTTT. It encodes CSVASGGAADTQYF.

V is TRBV5-6 and J is TRBJ1-6; a weak D match, TRBD1 (5 bases). Trimming took 0 bases from V and 0 from J, leaving 13 bases between them. The CDR3 length is 18 residues. Germline CDR1 reads SGHDT; CDR2 reads YYEEEE. CDR3 DNA: TGTGCCAGCAGCTTGGGGGGGAGTACTAGCTCCTATAATTCACCCCTCCACTTT. As protein: CASSLGGSTSSYNSPLHF.